This is a list of T cell receptor beta chains from one sample in a study of identical twins. TCRdb processed the 5' RACE reads anew with MiXCR; each CDR3 protein has one entry. The repertoire consists of some 500,000 distinct CDR3 sequences, with around an eighth occurring once and the leading ten covering more than 0.8%. These data also featured in a second study, about yellow fever vaccine responses in identical twins.

Material for sequencing was CD4+ T cells sorted from blood. The receptors shown here come from a young woman in good health. Each CDR3 is given with its conserved first and last residue. A D gene is named only where the DNA matches it firmly. Size is stated for part of the rows, as once, few or many counts, or as a class when the clone is expanded.

v_call	clone_size	d_call	j_call	cdr3_nt	cdr3_aa
TRBV9	few	TRBD2	TRBJ2-7	TGTGCCAGCAGCGTTGGGACTAGCGGGAGCCCCCACGAGCAGTACTTC	CASSVGTSGSPHEQYF
TRBV12-3/TRBV12-4	-	-	TRBJ2-1	TGTGCCAGCAGAACCCAAGTGTCTTACAATGAGCAGTTCTTC	CASRTQVSYNEQFF
TRBV29-1	-	-	TRBJ2-1	TGCAGCGTTACAAACCCTCCCAATGAGCAGTTCTTC	CSVTNPPNEQFF
TRBV20-1	-	-	TRBJ1-2	TGCAGTGCTAGACCCGGAGGGGGCTACACCTTC	CSARPGGGYTF
TRBV12-3/TRBV12-4	few	TRBD1	TRBJ2-3	TGTGCCAGCAACGCCGGGACAGGGCGTTCAGATACGCAGTATTTT	CASNAGTGRSDTQYF
TRBV4-1	-	-	TRBJ2-1	TGCGCCAGCAGCCAAGATCCTGGTGGGCAGAGCTCCTACAATGAGCAGTTCTTC	CASSQDPGGQSSYNEQFF
TRBV6-1	few	-	TRBJ1-5	TGTGCCAGCAGTCGGACATTATATAGCAATCAGCCCCAGCATTTT	CASSRTLYSNQPQHF
TRBV27	-	-	TRBJ2-7	TGTGCCAGCAGTATGGGACCCGCCGATTGGTCCTACGAGCAGTACTTC	CASSMGPADWSYEQYF
TRBV6-1	-	-	TRBJ1-4	TGTGCCGCACGACGGTCAACTAATGAAAAACTGTTTTTT	CAARRSTNEKLFF
TRBV5-1	many	-	TRBJ2-3	TGCGCCAGCAGCTTTAGCACCCGGGACACCCGCACAGATACGCAGTATTTT	CASSFSTRDTRTDTQYF
TRBV15	-	TRBD2	TRBJ2-7	TGTGCCACCAGCAGAGATCGGACTAGCGGGAGCTCCTACGAGCAGTACTTC	CATSRDRTSGSSYEQYF
TRBV20-1	few	TRBD2	TRBJ2-1	TGCAGTGCCCCGACTAGCGAGAGCTCCTACAATGAGCAGTTCTTC	CSAPTSESSYNEQFF
TRBV5-1	few	-	TRBJ2-7	TGCGCCAGCAGTGTAGCGGACCTCTACGAGCAGTACTTC	CASSVADLYEQYF
TRBV20-1	-	-	TRBJ2-4	TGCAGTGTCAAAGACAGGTTCGGTACCATTCAGTACTTC	CSVKDRFGTIQYF
TRBV7-3	-	-	TRBJ1-6	TGTGCCAGCAGCTTAGATACAGCTTATAATTCACCCCTCCACTTT	CASSLDTAYNSPLHF
TRBV7-2	-	-	TRBJ2-7	TGTGCCAGCAGCCCAGATCTGGCGGGGAGGAACGAGCAGTACTTC	CASSPDLAGRNEQYF
TRBV15	-	-	TRBJ2-7	TGTGCCACCAGCAGAGATGAGGGGAAGGGCTCCTACGAGCAGTACTTC	CATSRDEGKGSYEQYF
TRBV28	-	-	TRBJ1-3	TGTGCCAGCAGTTCCCAGGACAGCTCTGGAAACACCATATATTTT	CASSSQDSSGNTIYF
TRBV7-2	-	TRBD1	TRBJ2-2	TGTGCCAGCAGACAACGACAGGGTGCCGGGGAGCTGTTTTTT	CASRQRQGAGELFF
TRBV29-1	many	-	TRBJ2-5	TGCAGCGTTAACGATTTTCGAGAGACCCAGTACTTC	CSVNDFRETQYF
TRBV9	-	TRBD2	TRBJ2-2	TGTGCCAGCAGCCCGCGACCTGGGACTAGCGGGGGGGAGCTGTTTTTT	CASSPRPGTSGGELFF
TRBV21-1	few	-	TRBJ2-1	TGTGCCAGCAGCATCCGTAGCGGGAGCCCTTACAATGAGCAGTTCTTC	CASSIRSGSPYNEQFF
TRBV7-3	-	TRBD1	TRBJ1-2	TGTGCCAGCAGCCCCGAAAACAGGGGGCAGGCCTATGGCTACACCTTC	CASSPENRGQAYGYTF
TRBV20-1	few	-	TRBJ2-7	TGCAGTGCTTACCGGGACGGACTTTCCTACGAGCAGTACTTC	CSAYRDGLSYEQYF
TRBV2	-	-	TRBJ1-1	TGTGCCAGAAACAAGGATCCGGGACGAGTGAACACTGAAGCTTTCTTT	CARNKDPGRVNTEAFF
TRBV29-1	many	-	TRBJ2-7	TGCAGCGTTGTAGGGGGTTACGAGCAGTACTTC	CSVVGGYEQYF
TRBV6-2/TRBV6-3	-	TRBD2	TRBJ2-7	TGTGCCAGCCACCAGGGGAGACTAGCGGGAGCCTACGAGCAGTACTTC	CASHQGRLAGAYEQYF
TRBV10-1	-	TRBD1	TRBJ2-7	TGCGCCAGCAGTGGGGACAGGGTGTCCGAATACGAGCAGTACTTC	CASSGDRVSEYEQYF